This entry features one T cell receptor beta chain sequence. This entry is derived from a study of blood T cell repertoires in COVID-19. Data came from immunoSEQ multiplex PCR; TCRdb stores just in-frame clones and leaves some out. The sample contains over 100,000 clones, roughly 80% of which appear only once. This receptor was taken from a human donor in a cohort sampled during active or convalescent COVID-19. The sample was peripheral blood.

The CDR3 region has the DNA TGCAGTGCTATAGGGGGGGAAGGGCAGTTCTTC. Translation gives CSAIGGEGQFF. The chain links TRBV20-1 to TRBJ2-1, with a weak D call TRBD2 (7 bases). The CDR3 runs to 11 residues. CDR1 and CDR2 (germline): DFQATT, SNEGSKA (reference sequence). Trimming removed 4 bases at V and 12 bases at J, with 13 bases between.